This T cell receptor beta chain was sequenced during a study of long-term antiretroviral therapy in people with HIV. The wider study: The study's earliest collections predate the 2015 immediate-ART recommendation by about a decade. Overall study findings and caveats: HIV repertoires spanned narrower CDR3 length ranges than controls. Even long-term ART left TRB diversity below transplant donor controls, despite gains.

In each sample, about 0.95-10 million cryopreserved PBMC were present before DNA extraction. This CDR3 comprises 13 residues. V lost 6 bases and J 1 base, leaving 10 bases between the germline ends. Germline CDR1 is SGHDT and CDR2 is YYEEEE. Points on this clone: What it recognizes is unknown.

Survey-level immunoSEQ v3.0 assays were run. Only in-frame clones appear in the TCRdb table, and some are missing; sequencing was by immunoSEQ multiplex PCR. Of about 22,000 clones listed, just over 85% are singletons. The chain has TRBV5-6 and TRBJ2-5; D perhaps matches TRBD1 (6 bases). The origin of this receptor is a woman between 25 and 40 years old with HIV. Material: unsorted PBMCs, obtained 1.8 years before starting antiretroviral therapy. CDR3 coding DNA: TGTGCCAGCAACCAGGGGACCCAAGAGACCCAGTACTTC. This translates into CASNQGTQETQYF.